This entry describes one T cell receptor (beta chain). The antigen is unknown. Making the TCR beta libraries involved quantitative 5'-RACE with molecular barcodes. TCRdb reprocessed the 5' RACE reads via MiXCR and lists one record per CDR3 protein. The sample holds roughly 150,000 distinct CDR3 sequences, around a third seen once. The trim removed 0 bases at V and 4 bases at J, leaving 13 bases unmatched. CDR3 size: 18 residues. Germline CDR1 is ENHRY and CDR2 is SYGVKD. This specimen comes from a study of CD8 T cells in ankylosing spondylitis. Findings and caveats of the study: Characteristic of ankylosing spondylitis blood, it appeared, was a TCR beta motif comprising roughly eight highly homologous variants. Disease-linked clones reportedly showed significant enrichment in matched ankylosing spondylitis synovial fluid. The disease-linked clones had a CD8+ phenotype and low blood frequencies.

The source is a male donor with ankylosing spondylitis. V and J are TRBV10-3 and TRBJ2-7; 9 nucleotides line up with TRBD1. Sequencing was performed on synovial fluid, either unsorted or a sorted T cell fraction (not recorded which). Written as DNA, the CDR3 is TGTGCCATCAGTGAGTCGACTCAGACGGGACAGGGAAGGTACGAGCAGTACTTC. This translates into CAISESTQTGQGRYEQYF.